These 27 T cell receptor beta chains came from one sample sequenced in a study of beta chain features in type 1 diabetes. Study results and caveats: Type 1 diabetes patients had moderately but significantly shorter TCRB CDR3s in all four CD4+ subsets.

Reverse transcribing all isolated RNA meant expressed TCRB transcripts were sequenced. The protocol was immunoSEQ multiplex PCR, while the TCRdb copy is restricted to in-frame clones and leaves out a portion. This table holds 640,000 or so clones, roughly 13% found once. For these receptors, no antigen is known. Sequencing input: naive CD4+ T cells from blood. The receptors here all came from a young man with type 1 diabetes.

The chain couples TRBV29-1 to TRBJ2-3; 10 nucleotides align to TRBD2. The germline V gene has CDR1 SQVTM and CDR2 ANQGSEA. The J segment lost 4 bases and the V segment lost 7 bases, leaving 8 bases of the junction unmatched. This CDR3 is built from 14 residues. The CDR3 here is CSGRALAGPDTQYF. DNA of the CDR3: TGCAGCGGCAGGGCACTAGCGGGGCCAGATACGCAGTATTTT.

This clone has just a few counts. The V and J genes are TRBV7-6 and TRBJ2-5; D gene ambiguous. The CDR3 length is 15 residues. Germline V CDR1 and CDR2: SGHVS, FNYEAQ. V lost 0 bases and J lost 7, with 15 bases in between. Written as DNA, the CDR3 is TGTGCCAGCAGCTTAGCTCGGGCTGGAGAAGGGACCCAGTACTTC. It encodes CASSLARAGEGTQYF.

Of note for this clone: The junction shows a germline mismatch at one end, possibly a read error. CDR3 DNA: TGTGCCAGCAGTTCACACCTGACAGAGCCGTACTTC. Protein: CASSSHLTEPYF. The gene calls are TRBV28 and TRBJ2-7; D perhaps matches TRBD1 (5 bases). Germline V gene sequence: CDR1 MDHEN, CDR2 SYDVKM. This CDR3 has 12 residues.

The CDR3 spells CASSLVGEDNEQFF. DNA of the CDR3: TGTGCCAGCAGCTTAGTGGGAGAAGACAATGAGCAGTTCTTC. The chain couples TRBV7-7 to TRBJ2-1, with a possible D match to TRBD2 (5 bases). The CDR3 totals 14 residues. Germline assignment: CDR1 SSHAT and CDR2 FNYEAQ (reference sequence). The V gene lost 1 base and the J gene lost 5 bases, with 9 bases spanning the gap. The variable domain in full, with the rest retrieved from reference TRBV7-7 and TRBJ2-1, is GAGVSQSPRYKVTKRGQDVTLRCDPISSHATLYWYQQALGQGPEFLTYFNYEAQPDKSGLPSDRFSAERPEGSISTLTIQRTEQRDSAMYRCASSLVGEDNEQFFGPGTRLTVL.

This sequence joins TRBV30 and TRBJ1-1; D uncertain. CDR3 length equals 13 residues. Trimming took 2 bases from V and 4 from J, leaving 11 bases between them. The germline gives CDR1 GTSNPN, CDR2 SVGIG (reference sequence). The CDR3 sequence: CAWSLYVGTEAFF. The CDR3 DNA reads TGTGCCTGGAGTCTCTATGTCGGCACTGAAGCTTTCTTT. The complete variable domain, with remaining parts taken from reference TRBV30 and TRBJ1-1, reads SQTIHQWPATLVQPVGSPLSLECTVEGTSNPNLYWYRQAAGRGLQLLFYSVGIGQISSEVPQNLSASRPQDRQFILSSKKLLLSDSGFYLCAWSLYVGTEAFFGQGTRLTVV.

This clone was picked up a small number of times. The rearrangement uses TRBV2 and TRBJ2-7; D not certain. Per germline, CDR1 SNHLY and CDR2 FYNNEI. With 1 base removed from V and 9 bases from J, the gap between germline ends came to 16 bases. The CDR3 length is 14 residues. The CDR3 protein is CASSEVDPNTGQYF. CDR3 DNA sequence: TGTGCCAGCAGTGAAGTGGACCCTAATACCGGGCAGTACTTC.

The rearrangement links TRBV21-1 to TRBJ1-1; no check of the table's D call, TRBD1, against the DNA was made. TRBV21-1 is listed as a pseudogene. This CDR3 comprises 15 residues. Written as DNA, the CDR3 is TGTGCCAGCTGCACGGCCAACAGGGTGGGCACTGAAGCTTTCTTT. It is translated as CASCTANRVGTEAFF.

This clone was observed a few times. Other DNA sequences in this specimen translate into the identical CDR3. This chain joins TRBV6-6 and TRBJ1-5; D is ambiguous. V was pared by 5 bases and J by 0 bases, with 8 bases between. Germline CDR1 reads MNHNY; CDR2 reads SVGAGI (reference sequence). This CDR3 has 14 amino acids. CDR3 nucleotide sequence: TGTGCCAGCAGTCCTACAGTTAGCAATCAGCCCCAGCATTTT. It specifies CASSPTVSNQPQHF.

DNA of the CDR3: TGTGCCAGCAGTACCACGGGCAGGGATCAGCCCCAGCATTTT. Translation: CASSTTGRDQPQHF. V is TRBV2 and J is TRBJ1-5; D might be TRBD1 (5 bases). CDR3 length equals 14 residues. Per germline, CDR1 SNHLY and CDR2 FYNNEI. Trimming left V 5 bases short and J 5 bases short, with 13 bases between.

This clone came up a few times. The rearrangement joins TRBV9 to TRBJ1-1; D gene ambiguous. Trimming removed 3 bases from V and 5 bases from J, with 8 bases in between. CDR1 is SGDLS and CDR2 is YYNGEE in the germline V gene. This CDR3 spans 12 amino acids. The DNA of the CDR3 is TGTGCCAGCAGCGGGGGAGGAACTGAAGCTTTCTTT. Its protein is CASSGGGTEAFF. Looking up the rest from reference TRBV9 and TRBJ1-1 gives the full variable domain: DSGVTQTPKHLITATGQRVTLRCSPRSGDLSVYWYQQSLDQGLQFLIQYYNGEERAKGNILERFSAQQFPDLHSELNLSSLELGDSALYFCASSGGGTEAFFGQGTRLTVV.

This clone was seen once. This chain connects TRBV27 to TRBJ2-2; D not certain. The V end was cut by 6 bases, the J end by 7 bases, with 18 bases between. Germline CDR1 reads MNHEY; CDR2 reads SMNVEV (reference sequence). This CDR3 contains 15 residues. The CDR3 loop reads CASRETGGSVGELFF. DNA of the CDR3: TGTGCCAGCAGGGAGACCGGCGGCTCGGTCGGGGAGCTGTTTTTT.

The chain joins TRBV30 to TRBJ1-2, with 7 bases fitting TRBD1. Germline loops: CDR1 GTSNPN, CDR2 SVGIG (reference sequence). The CDR3 totals 15 residues. Germline trimming cut 4 bases from V and 4 bases from J; bases unmatched to any gene: 12. The CDR3 region is CAWTKGDSSRYGYTF. In DNA, the CDR3 is TGTGCCTGGACCAAGGGGGACAGCAGCCGCTATGGCTACACCTTC.

A remark on this clone: Other DNA sequences of this sample code for an identical CDR3. The chain links TRBV14 to TRBJ1-6, with D possibly matching TRBD1 (5 bases). The V gene's germline CDR1 is SGHDN and CDR2 FVKESK. V lost 4 bases to trimming and J lost 1 base, with 8 bases between them. The CDR3 is 15 residues long. The DNA of the CDR3 is TGTGCCAGCAGCCCCGGGGGGTCCTATAATTCACCCCTCCACTTT. It yields the protein CASSPGGSYNSPLHF.

This clone was counted a few times. J is TRBJ2-3 and V is TRBV29-1; D ambiguous. Germline assignment: CDR1 SQVTM and CDR2 ANQGSEA. CDR3 size: 13 residues. CDR3 loop: CSGDLSSTDTQYF. The CDR3 DNA follows: TGCAGTGGTGACCTTTCTAGCACAGATACGCAGTATTTT.

The rearrangement uses TRBV11-2 and TRBJ2-1; TRBD1 aligns across 9 bases. Germline CDR1 is SGHAT and CDR2 is FQNNGV. Trimming removed 2 bases from V and 7 bases from J; junction bases left unmatched: 3. The CDR3 contains 14 residues. CDR3 sequence reads: CASSLRTGVNEQFF. The CDR3 DNA reads TGTGCCAGCAGCTTACGGACAGGGGTGAATGAGCAGTTCTTC.

The rearrangement links TRBV5-1 to TRBJ2-3; 7 nucleotides line up with TRBD2. In germline, CDR1 is SGHRS, CDR2 YFSETQ. CDR3 length equals 16 residues. The J segment lost 2 bases and the V segment lost 4 bases, leaving 10 bases of the junction unmatched. The CDR3, as DNA: TGCGCCAGCAGCCCCCAGAGCGGGGCACACACAGATACGCAGTATTTT. Its translation is CASSPQSGAHTDTQYF.

The genes are TRBV27 and TRBJ1-5; D is unclear. Germline-derived CDR1 and CDR2 are MNHEY and SMNVEV (reference sequence). The V end was cut by 6 bases, the J end by 5 bases, with 11 bases between. There are 13 residues in the CDR3. The CDR3 bases are TGTGCCAGCAGCTCGCTCATTGATCAGCCCCAGCATTTT. This sequence encodes CASSSLIDQPQHF.

This clone was observed a few times. The V and J genes are TRBV4-2 and TRBJ2-7; weak D call: TRBD1 (6 bases). Germline CDR1 reads LGHNA; CDR2 reads YNFKEQ. The CDR3 contains 15 residues. V lost 0 bases, J lost 0 bases, and 9 bases lay in between. The CDR3 reads CASSQEPGDSYEQYF. The CDR3 DNA is TGTGCCAGCAGCCAAGAACCAGGGGACTCCTACGAGCAGTACTTC.

This chain connects TRBV10-3 to TRBJ1-1; D not certain. V was trimmed by 1 base and J by 1 base, leaving 13 bases between them. CDR3 length equals 16 residues. Germline assignment: CDR1 ENHRY and CDR2 SYGVKD. In DNA form, the CDR3 reads TGTGCCATCAGTGAGTTGCAGGTTTGGGGGAACACTGAAGCTTTCTTT. It translates to CAISELQVWGNTEAFF.

The chain is built from TRBV12-5 and TRBJ2-1, with D possibly being TRBD1 or TRBD2 (5 bases each). Trimming stripped 3 bases from V and 12 bases from J, with 12 bases between. Germline V gene lookup returns CDR1 LGHNT and CDR2 FRNRAP. The CDR3 is 12 residues long. DNA for the CDR3: TGTGCTAGTGGTTTTAGTTTGGGGGTGCAGTTCTTC. Encoded protein: CASGFSLGVQFF.

This clone has just a few counts. The V call is TRBV11-1, the J call TRBJ1-1; possible D gene TRBD1, 5 bases. Trimming pared 1 base from V and 1 base from J, leaving 7 bases between. The CDR3 extends over 14 amino acids. Germline V gene data show CDR1 as SGHAT and CDR2 as FQDESV (reference sequence). The CDR3 spells CASSLGTTNTEAFF. The CDR3 nucleotides are TGTGCCAGCAGCTTAGGGACAACGAACACTGAAGCTTTCTTT.

This rearrangement joins TRBV15 to TRBJ2-7; tentative D call: TRBD2 (6 bases). The CDR3 contains 18 residues. V gave up 0 bases and J gave up 6 bases, with 24 bases separating them. Germline-derived CDR1 and CDR2 are LNHNV and YYDKDF (reference sequence). CDR3 amino acids: CATSREGEAGKRPGEQYF. The CDR3 nucleotides read TGTGCCACCAGCAGAGAGGGGGAGGCAGGGAAAAGGCCTGGCGAGCAGTACTTC.

This clone appeared a few times. The rearrangement links TRBV30 to TRBJ1-4; 8 bases match TRBD1. V shed 2 bases, J shed 6 bases, and the junction held 8 bases outside the gene matches. The CDR3 runs to 15 residues. Germline loops: CDR1 GTSNPN, CDR2 SVGIG (reference sequence). The CDR3 sequence: CAWSPRTGWDEKLFF. The CDR3 DNA is TGTGCCTGGAGTCCAAGGACAGGGTGGGATGAAAAACTGTTTTTT.

The chain joins TRBV5-1 to TRBJ2-1, with D tentatively TRBD1 (6 bases). Germline V gives CDR1 SGHRS, CDR2 YFSETQ. Trimming pared 2 bases from V and 10 bases from J, leaving 13 bases between. This CDR3 is 13 amino acids long. The CDR3 sequence is CASSFYRDKEQFF. Written as DNA, the CDR3 is TGCGCCAGCAGCTTTTACAGGGATAAGGAGCAGTTCTTC.

The rearrangement uses TRBV5-6 and TRBJ1-1; perhaps TRBD1 as D (6 bases). The germline V gene has CDR1 SGHDT and CDR2 YYEEEE. CDR3 length: 16 amino acids. V gave up 5 bases and J gave up 7 bases, with 24 bases separating them. CDR3 in amino acids: CASRRVTGSIVDEAFF. The DNA of the CDR3 is TGTGCCAGCAGACGTGTGACAGGATCGATTGTCGATGAAGCTTTCTTT.

The V gene is TRBV5-4, the J gene TRBJ1-3; D call uncertain. The germline CDR1 and CDR2 sequences are SGHNT and YYREEE (reference sequence). The V and J ends lost 4 bases and 2 bases respectively, with 13 bases between them. The CDR3 spans 15 residues. DNA for the CDR3: TGTGCCAGCAGCCTGGACGCTGGGCCTGGAAACACCATATATTTT. It specifies CASSLDAGPGNTIYF.

The rearrangement joins TRBV13 to TRBJ1-6; 7 bases agree with TRBD1. Trimming cost V 5 bases and J 8 bases; bases outside gene matches: 12. CDR1 PRHDT and CDR2 FYEKMQ come from the germline V gene (reference sequence). The CDR3 is made up of 16 amino acids. CDR3 in amino acids: CASSRTGGKGDSPLHF. The CDR3 coding sequence is TGTGCCAGCAGCAGGACAGGCGGCAAGGGAGATTCACCCCTCCACTTT.